A selection of T cell receptor beta chains follows, all from one sample in a study of blood T cell repertoires in COVID-19. Sequencing was performed with immunoSEQ multiplex PCR; in TCRdb, only in-frame clones are kept and a portion is missing. Among around 450,000 clones, less than 95% were seen once, and the ten largest hold 0.6% to 0.7%. Sequenced sample: PBMCs or T cells enriched from blood (not recorded which). These receptors all stem from a man between 18 and 29 years old who had recovered from COVID-19. Each CDR3 is given with its conserved first and last residue. The size entry is marked missing in some rows and otherwise reads once, few, many or a size class.

>-|15|TRBV7-6
CASSLAGAANEKLFF
>-|16|TRBV11-1
CASSVWDSRLNTEAFF
>once|15|TRBV28
CATTISTVVKQPQHF
>-|15|TRBV18
CASSPRQGAGTEAFF
>-|13|TRBV5-1
CASSWTGEPPQHF
>-|17|TRBV4-2
CASSQSLAGGVTDTQYF
>-|13|TRBV6-5
CASGDSGDSPLHF
>-|10|TRBV23-1
CASSQRQYTF
>-|13|TRBV11-3
CASSLLYTDTQYF
>-|15|TRBV5-1
CASSYSGGYTGELFF
>-|16|TRBV9
CASSVAPSAGDTEAFF
>-|16|TRBV4-2
CASSPQQGFLDSPLHF
>once|16|TRBV5-4
CASSSGLAPITDTQYF
>-|15|TRBV15
CATSRGAATNEKLFF
>-|16|TRBV19
CASSISPGAENQPQHF
>-|18|TRBV15
CATSGEGQGSREENIQYF
>once|14|TRBV2
CASSRDRGGYEQYF
>-|14|TRBV28
CASGQGWSYNEQFF
>-|12|TRBV19
CASSPGNQPQHF
>-|15|TRBV27
CASSKILAGAHEQYF
>once|14|TRBV9
CASSDSLMNTEAFF
>-|16|TRBV7-9
CASSLSRDREAETQYF
>-|15|TRBV5-4
CASSLVSGSTDTQYF